This TCR beta chain was captured by sequencing in a study of blood T cell repertoires in COVID-19. Study summary: The United States, Italy and Spain provided the acute and convalescent COVID-19 samples. PBMCs, B-cell-depleted T cells, or T cells were the source of the cDNA or gDNA that made up the material.

Assay: immunoSEQ multiplex PCR; the TCRdb copy retains only in-frame clones and omits some. The table shows approximately 130,000 clones, with around 82% occurring only once. The CDR3 sequence is 12 residues long. The V and J ends lost 6 bases and 6 bases, in that order; junction bases with no gene match: 6. Germline V gene data show CDR1 as SQVTM and CDR2 as ANQGSEA. The chain is built from TRBV29-1 and TRBJ1-2, with TRBD1 matching over 8 bases. Material: peripheral blood. This TCR came from an elderly man with active or convalescent COVID-19. CDR3 DNA sequence: TGCAGCGTGACCGACAGGGGCGATGGCTACACCTTC. Amino acids: CSVTDRGDGYTF.